The 28 T cell receptor beta chains presented below share a single source sample, sequenced in a study of T cell responses to AZD1222 COVID-19 vaccine. The protocol was immunoSEQ multiplex PCR, while the TCRdb copy is restricted to in-frame clones and leaves out a portion. Seen here are around 94,000 clones, about 85% observed once, and the top ten hold approximately 5.1%. The sequencing here drew on peripheral blood, taken on day 0 of AZD1222 vaccination. The receptors here all came from an adult in good health.

The CDR3 reads CASSQHTGGPNSPLHF. CDR3 nucleotide sequence: TGTGCCAGCAGCCAACACACAGGGGGCCCTAATTCACCCCTCCACTTT. The chain combines TRBV5-4 with TRBJ1-6; TRBD1 matches at 9 bases. The V gene's germline CDR1 is SGHNT and CDR2 YYREEE (reference sequence). The CDR3 has 16 residues. V lost 4 bases, J lost 6 bases, and 8 bases stayed unmatched.

V is TRBV4-1 and J is TRBJ2-7; 7 bases align to TRBD2. V lost 3 bases to trimming and J lost 2 bases; unmatched junction nucleotides: 25. The length of the CDR3 is 21 residues. The germline gives CDR1 MGHRA, CDR2 YSYEKL. The CDR3 is CASSHPRDVTVRDYATYEQYF. CDR3 DNA: TGCGCCAGCAGCCATCCCCGAGATGTAACCGTCCGGGACTACGCGACCTACGAGCAGTACTTC.

This sequence joins TRBV2 and TRBJ2-7; 16 positions agree with TRBD2. This CDR3 comprises 17 residues. After removal of 5 bases from V and 5 bases from J, the junction contained 9 bases not matched to a gene. Germline V gene sequence: CDR1 SNHLY, CDR2 FYNNEI. CDR3 amino acids: CASSRLGTSGRAHEQYF. The CDR3 bases are TGTGCCAGCAGTCGCCTAGGGACTAGCGGGAGGGCCCACGAGCAGTACTTC. The complete variable domain, with remaining parts taken from reference TRBV2 and TRBJ2-7, reads EPEVTQTPSHQVTQMGQEVILRCVPISNHLYFYWYRQILGQKVEFLVSFYNNEISEKSEIFDDQFSVERPDGSNFTLKIRSTKLEDSAMYFCASSRLGTSGRAHEQYFGPGTRLTVT.

J is TRBJ1-5 and V is TRBV28; 10 nucleotides match TRBD1. CDR1 and CDR2 from the germline V gene are MDHEN and SYDVKM. Unmatched junction bases numbered 8, after V lost 5 bases and J lost 7 bases. There are 15 residues in the CDR3. The CDR3 DNA follows: TGTGCCAGCAGTATCCCGACAGGGGGCGCGCAGCCCCAGCATTTT. Translating gives CASSIPTGGAQPQHF.

The genes are TRBV30 and TRBJ2-3, with TRBD2 matching over 14 bases. The trim removed 5 bases at V and 5 bases at J, leaving 6 bases unmatched. The germline V gene has CDR1 GTSNPN and CDR2 SVGIG (reference sequence). The CDR3 is 15 residues long. The CDR3 protein is CAWGLAGGSGDTQYF. CDR3 DNA sequence: TGTGCCTGGGGACTAGCGGGAGGTTCGGGAGATACGCAGTATTTT.

This rearrangement joins TRBV18 to TRBJ2-2; the D is unclear. CDR3 length equals 14 residues. The V and J ends lost 3 bases and 6 bases respectively, with 11 bases between them. Germline V CDR1 and CDR2: KGHSH, LQKENI. CDR3 DNA sequence: TGTGCCAGCTCACCTAGGAGCGAGGCCGGGGAGCTGTTTTTT. It is translated as CASSPRSEAGELFF.

CDR3 region: CSVDPSGGETQYF. In DNA, the CDR3 is TGCAGCGTTGACCCGAGTGGGGGAGAGACCCAGTACTTC. The chain has TRBV29-1 and TRBJ2-5; D is possibly TRBD1 or TRBD2 (5 bases each). CDR3 length equals 13 residues. V shed 3 bases and J shed 4 bases, with 12 bases lying between them. Per the germline V gene, CDR1 is SQVTM and CDR2 is ANQGSEA.

This clone was counted only a few times. The chain couples TRBV7-9 to TRBJ1-4; no definite D call. There are 12 residues in the CDR3. The V end was cut by 5 bases, the J end by 6 bases, with 7 bases between. CDR1 is SEHNR, CDR2 FQNEAQ, per germline (reference sequence). The CDR3 DNA reads as TGTGCCAGCAGCGCTCTAGATGAAAAACTGTTTTTT. This codes for CASSALDEKLFF.

This clone was counted once. The chain employs TRBV7-2 and TRBJ2-7; maybe TRBD2 (5 bases). V dropped 2 bases and J dropped 3 bases, with 14 bases sitting between them. The germline V gene has CDR1 SGHTA and CDR2 FQGNSA. The length of the CDR3 is 15 residues. The CDR3 DNA sequence: TGTGCCAGCAGCTTAATTGGCGGGCCGAACTACGAGCAGTACTTC. This codes for CASSLIGGPNYEQYF.

This chain connects TRBV19 to TRBJ1-2; tentative D call: TRBD1 (5 bases). Trimming cost V 6 bases and J 2 bases, with 16 bases left between them. Germline-derived CDR1 and CDR2 are LNHDA and SQIVND (reference sequence). This CDR3 region has 15 residues. The DNA of the CDR3 is TGTGCCAGTAGAGCCCCCGGGCAGGGCAACTATGGCTACACCTTC. This gives the protein CASRAPGQGNYGYTF.

The chain couples TRBV14 to TRBJ1-6; the match to TRBD1 covers 8 bases. With V trimmed by 4 bases and J by 12 bases, 8 bases remained unmatched. Germline loops: CDR1 SGHDN, CDR2 FVKESK. The CDR3 has 14 amino acids. As DNA, the CDR3 is TGTGCCAGCAGCCCTCACAGGGGGGCAGGACCCCTCCACTTT. Its translation: CASSPHRGAGPLHF.

This clone was seen just once. Here the CDR3 reads CASSLPGQGTDTQYF. The DNA of the CDR3 is TGTGCCAGCAGCTTACCGGGACAGGGAACAGATACGCAGTATTTT. The chain links TRBV5-4 to TRBJ2-3; 9 bases are shared with TRBD1. Per the germline V gene, CDR1 is SGHNT and CDR2 is YYREEE (reference sequence). V was clipped by 2 bases and J by 3 bases; unmatched bases: 4. The CDR3 covers 15 residues.

The chain recombines TRBV11-1 with TRBJ1-1; weak D call: TRBD1 (6 bases). Germline-derived CDR1 and CDR2 are SGHAT and FQDESV (reference sequence). V lost 5 bases, J lost 0 bases, and 10 bases lay in between. This CDR3 has 14 residues. The CDR3 loop is CASSPGTMNTEAFF. In DNA form, the CDR3 reads TGTGCCAGCAGCCCCGGGACAATGAACACTGAAGCTTTCTTT.

The V gene is TRBV29-1, the J gene TRBJ1-2, with D perhaps matching TRBD1 (6 bases). Germline CDR1 is SQVTM and CDR2 is ANQGSEA. Trimming pared 5 bases from V and 1 base from J, leaving 11 bases between. This CDR3 spans 13 amino acids. The CDR3 DNA is TGCAGCGTTTCGTCAGGGGTTAACTATGGCTACACCTTC. Translation: CSVSSGVNYGYTF. Supplemented by reference TRBV29-1 and TRBJ1-2, the full variable domain reads SAVISQKPSRDICQRGTSLTIQCQVDSQVTMMFWYRQQPGQSLTLIATANQGSEATYESGFVIDKFPISRPNLTFSTLTVSNMSPEDSSIYLCSVSSGVNYGYTFGSGTRLTVV.

The chain links TRBV19 to TRBJ1-1; D uncertain. The CDR3 is 13 residues long. The germline V gene has CDR1 LNHDA and CDR2 SQIVND (reference sequence). V lost 2 bases to trimming and J lost 2 bases, with 6 bases between them. The CDR3 protein is CASSIKRNTEAFF. The CDR3 nucleotides read TGTGCCAGTAGTATAAAGCGAAACACTGAAGCTTTCTTT.

CDR3 amino acids: CASSLLRTGAGTDTQYF. Here the CDR3 DNA reads TGTGCCAGCAGTCTGCTCCGGACAGGGGCGGGCACAGATACGCAGTATTTT. The V call is TRBV27, the J call TRBJ2-3, with TRBD1 matching over 9 bases. V lost 5 bases, J lost 1 base, and 10 bases stayed unmatched. The germline CDR1 and CDR2 sequences are MNHEY and SMNVEV (reference sequence). The CDR3 spans 17 residues.

The rearrangement links TRBV13 to TRBJ2-7; TRBD1 aligns across 8 bases. Unmatched junction bases numbered 7, after V lost 6 bases and J lost 3 bases. There are 14 residues in the CDR3. The V gene's germline CDR1 is PRHDT and CDR2 FYEKMQ (reference sequence). In DNA, the CDR3 is TGTGCCAGCAGTAGGACAGGGACGATCTACGAGCAGTACTTC. This translates into CASSRTGTIYEQYF.

This chain joins TRBV7-9 and TRBJ1-3; a possible D gene is TRBD1 (5 bases). The CDR3 has 17 residues. Trimming removed 3 bases at V and 4 bases at J, with 19 bases between. Looked up from germline, CDR1 is SEHNR and CDR2 is FQNEAQ (reference sequence). CDR3 sequence (DNA): TGTGCCAGCAGCTTCGGTCTTCGCTACAGGCTGGGAAACACCATATATTTT. Translation gives CASSFGLRYRLGNTIYF.

The chain joins TRBV4-2 to TRBJ2-1; D gene ambiguous. The CDR3 runs 15 residues. Germline-derived CDR1 and CDR2 are LGHNA and YNFKEQ. Trimming took off 0 bases at V and 5 bases at J, with 11 bases between the two ends. The CDR3 spells CASSQDGQVNNEQFF. CDR3 in DNA: TGTGCCAGCAGCCAAGATGGGCAGGTTAACAATGAGCAGTTCTTC.

This clone was detected only once. The chain has TRBV5-1 and TRBJ2-1; D may correspond to TRBD1 or TRBD2 (5 bases each). The germline V and J ends were trimmed by 0 bases and 8 bases, with 15 bases remaining between them. The CDR3 has 15 amino acids. The germline V gene has CDR1 SGHRS and CDR2 YFSETQ. CDR3 in amino acids: CASSLGSTQGDEQFF. CDR3 nucleotide sequence: TGCGCCAGCAGCTTGGGATCAACCCAGGGAGATGAGCAGTTCTTC.

The genes are TRBV28 and TRBJ1-4; a weak D match, TRBD1 (6 bases). Trimming took off 3 bases at V and 7 bases at J, with 12 bases between the two ends. The CDR3 is made up of 14 amino acids. Germline CDR1 MDHEN, CDR2 SYDVKM. CDR3 residues: CASSFVRGAEKLFF. DNA of the CDR3: TGTGCCAGCAGTTTCGTTCGGGGGGCTGAAAAACTGTTTTTT.

The rearrangement links TRBV6-5 to TRBJ2-1; D perhaps matches TRBD1 (6 bases). V lost 6 bases to trimming and J lost 9 bases, with 12 bases between them. Germline CDR1 is MNHEY and CDR2 is SVGAGI. This CDR3 has 12 residues. The DNA of the CDR3 is TGTGCCAGCAGCCTTCAGGGGCGTGAGCAGTTCTTC. Its protein product is CASSLQGREQFF.

This chain joins TRBV13 and TRBJ2-7, with TRBD1 identical over 8 bases. CDR3 length: 13 residues. Germline V gives CDR1 PRHDT, CDR2 FYEKMQ (reference sequence). With 5 bases clipped from V and 5 bases from J, the junction kept 5 bases outside the gene matches. The CDR3 loop reads CASSRQGFNEQYF. The CDR3 DNA is TGTGCCAGCAGCCGACAGGGGTTCAACGAGCAGTACTTC.

The chain carries TRBV28 and TRBJ1-2; D might be TRBD1 (6 bases). Trimming shortened V by 6 bases and J by 8 bases, and 13 bases separated the two germline ends. The germline V gene encodes CDR1 MDHEN and CDR2 SYDVKM. CDR3 length: 12 residues. The CDR3 nucleotides read TGTGCCAGCAGCTTAACAGGGAGGGGCTACACCTTC. Its protein is CASSLTGRGYTF.

The rearrangement uses TRBV15 and TRBJ2-3; D ambiguous. This CDR3 is built from 12 residues. V lost 5 bases to trimming and J lost 5 bases, with 8 bases between them. CDR1 is LNHNV and CDR2 is YYDKDF in the germline V gene (reference sequence). CDR3 in DNA: TGTGCCACCAGCGCTATAGGAGATACGCAGTATTTT. Translated, it gives CATSAIGDTQYF.

The genes are TRBV4-3 and TRBJ2-3; D is ambiguous. Germline CDR1 is LGHNA and CDR2 is YSLEER. The V end lost 0 bases, the J end lost 5 bases, and 9 bases lay between the germline ends. This CDR3 is built from 14 residues. CDR3 bases: TGCGCCAGCAGCCAAGATTGGAGCGTAGATACGCAGTATTTT. Its protein is CASSQDWSVDTQYF.

J is TRBJ1-5 and V is TRBV6-6; 7 positions agree with TRBD1. V lost 2 bases and J lost 5; bases outside the gene matches: 3. There are 14 residues in the CDR3. Germline-derived CDR1 and CDR2 are MNHNY and SVGAGI (reference sequence). CDR3 protein: CASSYDQGDQPQHF. CDR3 sequence (DNA): TGTGCCAGCAGTTACGATCAGGGGGATCAGCCCCAGCATTTT.

This clone was recorded once. The chain links TRBV19 to TRBJ2-7, with D possibly matching TRBD1 (6 bases). Trimming removed 3 bases at V and 9 bases at J, with 21 bases between. The CDR3 is 15 amino acids. Germline CDR1 and CDR2: LNHDA and SQIVND (reference sequence). The CDR3 region has the DNA TGTGCCAGTAGTATGCGGGCAGGGGCCCCTACGGGGCAGTACTTC. Its translation: CASSMRAGAPTGQYF.